One and the same sample provided the 5 T cell receptor beta chains below, sequenced in a study of cytomegalovirus exposure and HLA in healthy donors. Primers included in the PCR were 60 Vbeta and 13 Jbeta primers. Here immunoSEQ multiplex PCR was the method, and the copy in TCRdb shows in-frame clones only, minus some. This table has approximately 140,000 clones, around 80% appearing once. The sequenced sample was PBMCs. All receptors derive from a woman aged 50 to 65 in good health and CMV-seronegative.

This clone was found a few times. The chain carries TRBV7-9 and TRBJ1-5; TRBD1 aligns across 8 bases. Germline V CDR1 and CDR2: SEHNR, FQNEAQ (reference sequence). The CDR3 is made up of 16 amino acids. V was clipped by 4 bases and J by 0 bases; unmatched bases: 5. The CDR3 reads CASSSGQEYSNQPQHF. The CDR3 nucleotides are TGTGCCAGCAGCTCGGGACAGGAATATAGCAATCAGCCCCAGCATTTT.

The chain combines TRBV5-6 with TRBJ1-4; possible D gene TRBD1, 5 bases. The germline V gene encodes CDR1 SGHDT and CDR2 YYEEEE. The length of the CDR3 is 14 residues. V lost 4 bases to trimming and J lost 8 bases, with 15 bases between them. CDR3: CASSRIAGGEKLFF. DNA of the CDR3: TGTGCCAGCAGCCGCATAGCGGGGGGGGAAAAACTGTTTTTT.

The DNA for the CDR3 is TGTGCCAGCAGCCTCGGCAATGAGCAGTTCTTC. Its protein product is CASSLGNEQFF. The chain carries TRBV5-6 and TRBJ2-1; no clear D gene. CDR1 is SGHDT and CDR2 is YYEEEE in the germline V gene. Trimming removed 4 bases from V and 6 bases from J, with 5 bases in between. The CDR3 loop spans 11 amino acids.

The chain recombines TRBV15 with TRBJ2-1, with TRBD2 matching 9 bases. This CDR3 is 18 amino acids long. The ends lost 0 bases at V and 7 bases at J; junction bases unmatched: 13. The germline CDR1 and CDR2 sequences are LNHNV and YYDKDF (reference sequence). In DNA, the CDR3 is TGTGCCACCAGCAGAGATCGATGGGGCGGGAGGGCCGGTAATGAGCAGTTCTTC. It encodes CATSRDRWGGRAGNEQFF.

A few counts support this clone. The rearrangement links TRBV7-9 to TRBJ1-5; the D is unclear. Trimming took off 6 bases at V and 2 bases at J, with 11 bases between the two ends. CDR3 length equals 14 residues. The germline CDR1 and CDR2 sequences are SEHNR and FQNEAQ (reference sequence). The CDR3 is CASSQDLGNQPQHF. CDR3 in DNA: TGTGCCAGCAGTCAGGACTTGGGCAATCAGCCCCAGCATTTT. Full variable domain (missing parts from reference TRBV7-9 and TRBJ1-5): DTGVSQNPRHKITKRGQNVTFRCDPISEHNRLYWYRQTLGQGPEFLTYFQNEAQLEKSRLLSDRFSAERPKGSFSTLEIQRTEQGDSAMYLCASSQDLGNQPQHFGDGTRLSIL.